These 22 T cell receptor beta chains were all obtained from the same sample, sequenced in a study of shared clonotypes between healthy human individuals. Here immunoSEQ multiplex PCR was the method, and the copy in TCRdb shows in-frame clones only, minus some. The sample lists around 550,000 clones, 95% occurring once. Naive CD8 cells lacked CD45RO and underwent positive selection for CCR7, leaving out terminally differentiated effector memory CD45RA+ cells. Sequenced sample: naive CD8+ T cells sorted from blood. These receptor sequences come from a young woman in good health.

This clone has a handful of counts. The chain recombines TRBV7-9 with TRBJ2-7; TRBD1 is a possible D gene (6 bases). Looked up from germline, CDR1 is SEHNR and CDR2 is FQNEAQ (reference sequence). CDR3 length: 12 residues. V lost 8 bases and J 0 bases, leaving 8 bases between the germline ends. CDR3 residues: CASATGSYEQYF. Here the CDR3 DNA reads TGTGCCAGCGCGACAGGCTCCTACGAGCAGTACTTC.

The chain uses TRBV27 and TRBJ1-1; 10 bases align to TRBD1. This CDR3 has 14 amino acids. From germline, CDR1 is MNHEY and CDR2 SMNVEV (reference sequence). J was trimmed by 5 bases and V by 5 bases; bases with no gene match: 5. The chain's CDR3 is CASSPGTGETEAFF. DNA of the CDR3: TGTGCCAGCAGTCCAGGGACAGGGGAAACTGAAGCTTTCTTT.

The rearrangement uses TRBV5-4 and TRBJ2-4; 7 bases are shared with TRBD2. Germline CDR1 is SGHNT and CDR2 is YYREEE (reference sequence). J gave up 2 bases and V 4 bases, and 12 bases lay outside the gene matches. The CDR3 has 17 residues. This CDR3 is CASSQELRRETKNIQYF. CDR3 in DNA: TGTGCCAGCAGCCAAGAACTTAGGCGGGAGACCAAAAACATTCAGTACTTC. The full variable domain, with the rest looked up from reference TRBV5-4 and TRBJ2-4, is ETGVTQSPTHLIKTRGQQVTLRCSSQSGHNTVSWYQQALGQGPQFIFQYYREEENGRGNFPPRFSGLQFPNYSSELNVNALELDDSALYLCASSQELRRETKNIQYFGAGTRLSVL.

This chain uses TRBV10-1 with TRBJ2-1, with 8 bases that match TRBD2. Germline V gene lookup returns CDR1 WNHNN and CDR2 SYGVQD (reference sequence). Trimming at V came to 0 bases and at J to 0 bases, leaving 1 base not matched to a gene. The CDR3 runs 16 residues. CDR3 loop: CASSESSGISYNEQFF. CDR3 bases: TGCGCCAGCAGTGAGTCTAGCGGGATCTCCTACAATGAGCAGTTCTTC.

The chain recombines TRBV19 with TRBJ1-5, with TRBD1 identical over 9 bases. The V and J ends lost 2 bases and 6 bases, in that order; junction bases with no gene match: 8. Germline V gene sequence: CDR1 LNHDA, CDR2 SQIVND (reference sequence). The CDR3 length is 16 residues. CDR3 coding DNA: TGTGCCAGTAGTATATTTGGGACAGGGTCCTTTCAGCCCCAGCATTTT. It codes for CASSIFGTGSFQPQHF.

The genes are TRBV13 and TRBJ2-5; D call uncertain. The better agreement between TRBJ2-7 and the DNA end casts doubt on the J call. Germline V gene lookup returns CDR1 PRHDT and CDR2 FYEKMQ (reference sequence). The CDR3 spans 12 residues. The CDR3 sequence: CASSSTTYEQYF. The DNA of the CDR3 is TGTGCCAGCAGCTCAACAACCTACGAGCAGTACTTC.

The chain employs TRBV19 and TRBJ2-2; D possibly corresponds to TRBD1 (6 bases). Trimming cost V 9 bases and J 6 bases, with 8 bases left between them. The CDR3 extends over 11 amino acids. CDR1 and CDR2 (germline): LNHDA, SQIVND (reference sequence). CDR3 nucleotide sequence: TGTGCCAGCAGGGGTCCCGGGGAGCTGTTTTTT. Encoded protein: CASRGPGELFF. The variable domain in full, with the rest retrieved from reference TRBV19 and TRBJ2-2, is DGGITQSPKYLFRKEGQNVTLSCEQNLNHDAMYWYRQDPGQGLRLIYYSQIVNDFQKGDIAEGYSVSREKKESFPLTVTSAQKNPTAFYLCASRGPGELFFGEGSRLTVL.

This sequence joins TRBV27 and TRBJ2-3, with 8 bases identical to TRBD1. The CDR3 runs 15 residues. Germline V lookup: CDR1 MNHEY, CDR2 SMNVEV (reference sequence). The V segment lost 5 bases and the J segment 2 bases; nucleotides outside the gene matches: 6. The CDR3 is CASSPRTGFTDTQYF. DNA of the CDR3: TGTGCCAGCAGTCCACGGACAGGGTTCACAGATACGCAGTATTTT.

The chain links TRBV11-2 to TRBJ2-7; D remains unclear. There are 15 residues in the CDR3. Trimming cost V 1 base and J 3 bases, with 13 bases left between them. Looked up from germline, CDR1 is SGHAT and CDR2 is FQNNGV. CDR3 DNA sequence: TGTGCCAGCAGCTTAGGGTACCAAGGGAACTACGAGCAGTACTTC. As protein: CASSLGYQGNYEQYF.

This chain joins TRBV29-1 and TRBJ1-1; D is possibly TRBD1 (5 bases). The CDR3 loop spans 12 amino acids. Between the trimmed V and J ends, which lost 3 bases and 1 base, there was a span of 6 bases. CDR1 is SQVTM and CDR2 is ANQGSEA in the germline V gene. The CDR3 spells CSVETANTEAFF. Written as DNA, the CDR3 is TGCAGCGTTGAGACAGCGAACACTGAAGCTTTCTTT.

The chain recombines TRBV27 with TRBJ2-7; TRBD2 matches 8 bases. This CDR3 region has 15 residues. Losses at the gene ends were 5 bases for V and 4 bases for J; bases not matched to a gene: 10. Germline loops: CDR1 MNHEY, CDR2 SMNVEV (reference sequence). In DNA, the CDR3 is TGTGCCAGCAGTGCCGGGACTAGGGGTTTTTACGAGCAGTACTTC. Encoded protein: CASSAGTRGFYEQYF.

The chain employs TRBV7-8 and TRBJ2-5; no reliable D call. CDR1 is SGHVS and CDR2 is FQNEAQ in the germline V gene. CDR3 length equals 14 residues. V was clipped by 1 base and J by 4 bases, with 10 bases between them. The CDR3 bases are TGTGCCAGCAGCTTAGTCGGCTGGGGAGAGACCCAGTACTTC. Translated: CASSLVGWGETQYF.

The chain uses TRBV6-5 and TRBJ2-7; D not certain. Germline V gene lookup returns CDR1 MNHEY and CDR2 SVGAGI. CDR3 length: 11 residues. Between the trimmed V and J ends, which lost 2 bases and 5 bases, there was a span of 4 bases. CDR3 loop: CASSYVDEQYF. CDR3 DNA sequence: TGTGCCAGCAGTTACGTCGACGAGCAGTACTTC.

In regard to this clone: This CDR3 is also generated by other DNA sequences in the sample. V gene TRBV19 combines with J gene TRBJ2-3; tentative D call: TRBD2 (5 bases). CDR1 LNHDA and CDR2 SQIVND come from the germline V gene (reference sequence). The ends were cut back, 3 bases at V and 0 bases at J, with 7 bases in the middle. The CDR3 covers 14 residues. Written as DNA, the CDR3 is TGTGCCAGTAGTATGACGGGAAGCACAGATACGCAGTATTTT. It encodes CASSMTGSTDTQYF.

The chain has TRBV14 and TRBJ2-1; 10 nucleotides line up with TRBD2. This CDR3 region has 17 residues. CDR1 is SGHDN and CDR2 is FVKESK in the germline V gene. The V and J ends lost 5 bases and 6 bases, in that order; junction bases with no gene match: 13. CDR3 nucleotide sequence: TGTGCCAGCAGCTTCGCCAGCGGGAGGGGTTACCTCAATGAGCAGTTCTTC. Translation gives CASSFASGRGYLNEQFF.

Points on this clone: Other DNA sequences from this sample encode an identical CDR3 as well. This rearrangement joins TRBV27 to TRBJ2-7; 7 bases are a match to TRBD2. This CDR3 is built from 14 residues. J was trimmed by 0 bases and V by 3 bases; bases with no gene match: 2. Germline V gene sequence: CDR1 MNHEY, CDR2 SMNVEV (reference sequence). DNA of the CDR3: TGTGCCAGCAGTTTCGGGAGGAGCTCCTACGAGCAGTACTTC. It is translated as CASSFGRSSYEQYF.

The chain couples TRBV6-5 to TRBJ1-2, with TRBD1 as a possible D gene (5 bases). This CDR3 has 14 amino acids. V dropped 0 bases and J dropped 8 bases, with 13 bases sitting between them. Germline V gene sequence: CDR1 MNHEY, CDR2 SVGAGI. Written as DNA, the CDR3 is TGTGCCAGCAGTTACTCGGAGGGACGGTACGGCTACACCTTC. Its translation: CASSYSEGRYGYTF.

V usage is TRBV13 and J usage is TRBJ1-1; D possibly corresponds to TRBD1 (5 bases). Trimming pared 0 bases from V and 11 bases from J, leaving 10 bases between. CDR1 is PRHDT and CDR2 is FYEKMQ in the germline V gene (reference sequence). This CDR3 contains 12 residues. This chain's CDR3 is CASSLGAGLAFF. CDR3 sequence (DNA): TGTGCCAGCAGCTTAGGGGCAGGGCTGGCTTTCTTT.

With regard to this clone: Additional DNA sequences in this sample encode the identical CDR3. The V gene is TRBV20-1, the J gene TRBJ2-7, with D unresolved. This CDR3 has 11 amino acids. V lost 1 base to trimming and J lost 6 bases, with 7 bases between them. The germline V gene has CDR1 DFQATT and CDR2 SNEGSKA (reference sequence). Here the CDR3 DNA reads TGCAGTGCTAGAGTGGTAGCCGAGCAGTACTTC. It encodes CSARVVAEQYF.

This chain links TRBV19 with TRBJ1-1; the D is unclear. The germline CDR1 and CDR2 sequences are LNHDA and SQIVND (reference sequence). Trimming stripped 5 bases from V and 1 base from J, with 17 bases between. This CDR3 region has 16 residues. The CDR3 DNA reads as TGTGCCAGTAGTTACCTTCCCGGAGGGAGGAACACTGAAGCTTTCTTT. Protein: CASSYLPGGRNTEAFF.

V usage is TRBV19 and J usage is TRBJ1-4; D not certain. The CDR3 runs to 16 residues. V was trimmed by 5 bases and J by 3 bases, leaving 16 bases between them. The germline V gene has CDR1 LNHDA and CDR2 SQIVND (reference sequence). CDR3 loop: CASSAYRGPANEKLFF. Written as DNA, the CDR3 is TGTGCCAGTAGTGCCTATCGGGGTCCTGCTAATGAAAAACTGTTTTTT.

Written as DNA, the CDR3 is TGTGCCAGCAGCTTATCTGCGACTAGCGTTTACAATGAGCAGTTCTTC. Protein product: CASSLSATSVYNEQFF. V gene TRBV11-3 combines with J gene TRBJ2-1; 8 bases fit TRBD2. CDR3 length equals 16 residues. J lost 4 bases, V lost 2 bases, and 7 bases had no gene match. From germline, CDR1 is SGHNT and CDR2 YENEEA.